This T cell receptor (beta chain) was retrieved from a study of Ad26.COV2.S vaccination and SARS-CoV-2 variants. Study as a whole: In the study, Ad26.COV2.S was injected intramuscularly once, or twice 56 days apart.

Generated by immunoSEQ multiplex PCR, the TCRdb table keeps only in-frame clones and is missing some. This sample carries roughly 390,000 clones, 70% to 90% of them seen once, and the ten largest clones take under 3.5%. Described treatment: 15 to 20 received Ad26.COV2.S at low or high dose, single or two shots; roughly five received placebo; per-sample allocation not given. The samples were gathered on day 63 after the first injection of vaccine or placebo. The sample came from a Boston adult aged 18-55 years. The administered vaccine (an Ad26 vector) expressed Wuhan-strain SARS-CoV-2 spike. Details on this clone: What it binds is unknown.

The study, taken as a whole, reports: Measurements of TCR breadth and depth may have given underestimates of the total T cell responses.

CDR3 size: 15 residues. Trimming took 5 bases from V and 0 from J; bases not matched to a gene: 6. Germline values: CDR1 MNHEY, CDR2 SVGAGI. The receptor comes from a person between 18 and 65 years old who received the Ad26.COV2.S COVID-19 vaccine or a placebo. V gene TRBV6-5 combines with J gene TRBJ1-1, with 7 nucleotides matching TRBD1. This specimen was peripheral blood, taken in a trial of Ad26.COV2.S vaccine versus placebo. The CDR3 sequence: CASSLWGTVNTEAFF. In DNA form, the CDR3 reads TGTGCCAGCAGTCTTTGGGGGACAGTGAACACTGAAGCTTTCTTT.